This TCR beta chain was identified during a study of blood T cell repertoires in COVID-19. The CDR3 contains 11 residues. The V end was cut by 11 bases, the J end by 0 bases, with 5 bases between. Germline assignment: CDR1 LGHNA and CDR2 YSLEER. Sequenced by immunoSEQ multiplex PCR; TCRdb stores in-frame clones only, minus some. The sample lists around 180,000 clones, 83% occurring once. Sequenced: peripheral blood. The V gene is TRBV4-3, the J gene TRBJ2-1; D gene ambiguous. This clonotype was obtained from a human donor in a cohort sampled during active COVID-19. CDR3 residues: CASGSYNEQFF. The CDR3 DNA follows: TGCGCCTCGGGCTCCTACAATGAGCAGTTCTTC.